Below are 18 T cell receptor beta chains sequenced from a single sample in a study of shared clonotypes between healthy human individuals. Libraries were prepared by immunoSEQ multiplex PCR; TCRdb keeps only in-frame clonotypes and omits some of them. This table has around 2,000,000 clones, roughly 94% appearing once. Terminally differentiated effector memory CD45RA+ cells were excluded from the naive CD8 cells, which were CD45RO-negative and positively selected for CCR7. Input material: naive CD8+ T cells sorted from blood. These TCRs come from a man younger than 30 in good health.

About this clone itself: A read error may be the cause here, since a much bigger clone is one base away. Other DNA sequences in the same sample also yield this CDR3. The gene calls are TRBV11-2 and TRBJ2-7; a weak D match, TRBD2 (5 bases). From germline, CDR1 is SGHAT and CDR2 FQNNGV. CDR3 size: 12 residues. V was pared by 1 base and J by 6 bases, with 7 bases between. The CDR3 DNA sequence: TGTGCCAGCAGCTTAGGAGGGCTCGAGCAGTACTTC. Protein: CASSLGGLEQYF.

The rearrangement uses TRBV28 and TRBJ2-7; TRBD1 matches at 9 bases. The CDR3 consists of 15 residues. J gave up 5 bases and V 5 bases, and 10 bases lay outside the gene matches. Germline values: CDR1 MDHEN, CDR2 SYDVKM. CDR3 in amino acids: CASSLGTGNWHEQYF. CDR3 sequence (DNA): TGTGCCAGCAGTCTCGGGACAGGGAATTGGCACGAGCAGTACTTC.

The V call is TRBV28, the J call TRBJ2-3, with D possibly matching TRBD1 (5 bases). This CDR3 has 16 amino acids. Germline assignment: CDR1 MDHEN and CDR2 SYDVKM. Trimming stripped 3 bases from V and 4 bases from J, with 17 bases between. In nucleotides, the CDR3 is TGTGCCAGCAGTTTGTATCCAGGGTGGATTGCAGATACGCAGTATTTT. Protein sequence: CASSLYPGWIADTQYF.

With regard to this clone: The sample carries other DNA sequences with the same CDR3. This rearrangement joins TRBV18 to TRBJ2-1; 10 nucleotides align to TRBD2. The CDR3 spans 16 residues. Germline-derived CDR1 and CDR2 are KGHSH and LQKENI. The V and J ends lost 3 bases and 1 base, in that order; junction bases with no gene match: 3. The CDR3 bases are TGTGCCAGCTCACCCTGGACTAGCGGTTCCTACAATGAGCAGTTCTTC. This translates into CASSPWTSGSYNEQFF.

This sequence joins TRBV7-3 and TRBJ1-1; D possibly corresponds to TRBD1 (5 bases). V was trimmed by 5 bases and J by 5 bases, leaving 15 bases between them. Germline assignment: CDR1 SGHTA and CDR2 FQGTGA. The CDR3 spans 14 residues. This CDR3 is CASSNGVRGTEAFF. DNA for the CDR3: TGTGCCAGCAGCAACGGGGTCCGGGGGACTGAAGCTTTCTTT.

The V call is TRBV27, the J call TRBJ2-1; the D gene is possibly TRBD2 (5 bases). The CDR3 sequence is 15 residues long. Germline loops: CDR1 MNHEY, CDR2 SMNVEV (reference sequence). Trimming shortened V by 1 base and J by 6 bases, and 13 bases separated the two germline ends. This CDR3 reads CASSLLGEPGNEQFF. The CDR3 DNA follows: TGTGCCAGCAGTTTATTGGGAGAACCAGGCAATGAGCAGTTCTTC.

This chain joins TRBV28 and TRBJ2-3, with TRBD2 matching 8 bases. V lost 3 bases to trimming and J lost 7 bases; unmatched junction nucleotides: 6. CDR3 size: 14 residues. Germline lookup yields CDR1 MDHEN and CDR2 SYDVKM. CDR3 sequence: CASSLSREGHTQYF. Here the CDR3 DNA reads TGTGCCAGCAGTTTGTCCCGGGAGGGGCATACGCAGTATTTT.

In DNA form, the CDR3 reads TGTGCCAGCAGCGATTGGGGGTATCCCGGGGAGCTGTTTTTT. It yields the protein CASSDWGYPGELFF. The rearrangement uses TRBV25-1 and TRBJ2-2; the D call may be TRBD1 or TRBD2 (5 bases each). This CDR3 spans 14 amino acids. Trimming shortened V by 6 bases and J by 6 bases, and 14 bases separated the two germline ends. CDR1 and CDR2 from the germline V gene are MGHDK and SYGVNS.

The V gene is TRBV4-3, the J gene TRBJ2-7; 7 nucleotides agree with TRBD2. After removal of 1 base from V and 10 bases from J, the junction contained 16 bases not matched to a gene. There are 16 residues in the CDR3. The germline V gene encodes CDR1 LGHNA and CDR2 YSLEER. CDR3 sequence (DNA): TGCGCCAGCAGCCAAGGCGGGGTCCTAGCGGTACGAGGCCAGTACTTC. The encoded protein is CASSQGGVLAVRGQYF.

The rearrangement uses TRBV10-3 and TRBJ1-6; TRBD1 is a possible D gene (6 bases). Deletions cut 0 bases from V and 7 bases from J, with 10 bases between. The CDR3 runs 15 residues. Per germline, CDR1 ENHRY and CDR2 SYGVKD. Here the CDR3 reads CAISESTGSNSPLHF. The CDR3 DNA sequence: TGTGCCATCAGTGAGTCGACAGGTTCCAATTCACCCCTCCACTTT.

Note on this clone: Other DNA sequences within the sample encode an identical CDR3. The J gene is TRBJ2-7, the V gene TRBV2; TRBD1 might be the D (6 bases). CDR1 is SNHLY, CDR2 FYNNEI, per germline. Trimming took 6 bases from V and 4 from J, leaving 10 bases between them. The CDR3 sequence is 12 residues long. The CDR3 nucleotides are TGTGCCAGCAGCGGGGACACGTACGAGCAGTACTTC. Residues: CASSGDTYEQYF.

The chain carries TRBV12-5 and TRBJ2-1, with 7 positions matching TRBD2. V was pared by 6 bases and J by 0 bases, with 8 bases of the junction left unmatched. The CDR3 runs 16 residues. The germline gives CDR1 LGHNT, CDR2 FRNRAP. CDR3 coding DNA: TGTGCTAGTGGACTCCCCCTAGCGGCCTCCTACAATGAGCAGTTCTTC. The encoded protein is CASGLPLAASYNEQFF.

With respect to this clone: Other DNA sequences in this specimen translate into the identical CDR3. The chain links TRBV7-3 to TRBJ2-1; D possibly corresponds to TRBD2 (6 bases). Germline assignment: CDR1 SGHTA and CDR2 FQGTGA. The CDR3 contains 13 residues. The germline V and J ends were trimmed by 3 bases and 7 bases, with 10 bases remaining between them. This CDR3 reads CASSFGGVNEQFF. CDR3 bases: TGTGCCAGCAGCTTCGGAGGGGTGAATGAGCAGTTCTTC.

This chain links TRBV6-5 with TRBJ1-1; 11 positions match TRBD1. The germline V gene has CDR1 MNHEY and CDR2 SVGAGI. Trimming removed 0 bases from V and 10 bases from J; junction bases left unmatched: 10. CDR3 size: 16 residues. Here the CDR3 reads CASSYSSAGTGGIAFF. CDR3 nucleotide sequence: TGTGCCAGCAGTTACTCTTCGGCAGGGACAGGGGGAATAGCTTTCTTT.

The chain joins TRBV13 to TRBJ1-4; TRBD1 matches 7 bases. The CDR3 contains 15 residues. Trimming at V came to 0 bases and at J to 7 bases, leaving 5 bases not matched to a gene. Germline lookup yields CDR1 PRHDT and CDR2 FYEKMQ (reference sequence). CDR3 loop: CASSLGGGQGEKLFF. CDR3 DNA: TGTGCCAGCAGCTTAGGAGGGGGCCAGGGTGAAAAACTGTTTTTT.

This clone was detected once. This chain connects TRBV4-1 to TRBJ2-1, with TRBD2 matching 8 bases. V lost 1 base, J lost 4 bases, and 6 bases stayed unmatched. There are 16 residues in the CDR3. Germline V gene sequence: CDR1 MGHRA, CDR2 YSYEKL. The CDR3 nucleotides read TGCGCCAGCAGCCAAGTAAAAGCGGGAGATTACAATGAGCAGTTCTTC. Amino acid sequence: CASSQVKAGDYNEQFF.

The CDR3 loop is CAWSPQGANGYTF. The CDR3 coding sequence is TGTGCCTGGAGTCCCCAGGGGGCCAATGGCTACACCTTC. The chain links TRBV30 to TRBJ1-2, with 8 bases lining up with TRBD1. The CDR3 is made up of 13 amino acids. In germline, CDR1 is GTSNPN, CDR2 SVGIG (reference sequence). The junction had 5 bases not matched to a gene; V was cut back by 2 bases and J by 6 bases. The entire variable domain, with the rest obtained from reference TRBV30 and TRBJ1-2, is as follows: SQTIHQWPATLVQPVGSPLSLECTVEGTSNPNLYWYRQAAGRGLQLLFYSVGIGQISSEVPQNLSASRPQDRQFILSSKKLLLSDSGFYLCAWSPQGANGYTFGSGTRLTVV.

CDR3 amino acids: CASSKVIGQGEAFF. CDR3 nucleotides: TGTGCCAGCAGCAAAGTGATCGGACAGGGTGAAGCTTTCTTT. The rearrangement joins TRBV21-1 to TRBJ1-1; TRBD1 reflects the table's D call only, with no check against the DNA. TRBV21-1 is a listed pseudogene. This CDR3 comprises 14 residues.